This note documents a single T cell receptor (beta chain) sequence. These data are taken from a study of blood T cells in healthy people across ages. With a J-beta primer mix and a sample-barcoded 5' primer, a second PCR ran roughly 6 to 12 cycles. CDR3-containing paired-end reads numbering at least 2.5 million came from each sample. TCRdb used MiXCR to reprocess the 5' RACE reads, holding one entry per CDR3 protein. This sample has over a million distinct CDR3 sequences, with approximately 63% found just once. The length of the CDR3 is 18 residues. Germline V gene sequence: CDR1 LGHDT, CDR2 YNNKEL (reference sequence). Trimming took off 5 bases at V and 4 bases at J, with 21 bases between the two ends.

The clonotype comes from a man between 18 and 29 years old in good health. The chain is built from TRBV3-1 and TRBJ2-6, with D perhaps TRBD1 or TRBD2 (6 bases each). The sequencing input was blood. The CDR3 bases are TGTGCCAGCAGCTTCCCGGGGGCTCCGATGGAGGGGGCCAACGTCCTGACTTTC. It specifies CASSFPGAPMEGANVLTF.